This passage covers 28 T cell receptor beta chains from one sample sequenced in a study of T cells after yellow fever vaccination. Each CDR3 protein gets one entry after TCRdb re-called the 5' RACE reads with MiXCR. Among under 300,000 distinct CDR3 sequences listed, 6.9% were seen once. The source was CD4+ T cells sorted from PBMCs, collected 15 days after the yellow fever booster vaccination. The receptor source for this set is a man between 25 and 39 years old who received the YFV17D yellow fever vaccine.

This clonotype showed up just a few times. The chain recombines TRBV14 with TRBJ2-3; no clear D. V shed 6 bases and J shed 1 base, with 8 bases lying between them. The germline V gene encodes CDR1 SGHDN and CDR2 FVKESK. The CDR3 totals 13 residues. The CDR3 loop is CASRRLGTDTQYF. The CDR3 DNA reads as TGTGCCAGCAGACGACTTGGCACAGATACGCAGTATTTT.

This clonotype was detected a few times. The DNA for the CDR3 is TGCGCCAGCAGCACCGGGGTCAATCAGCCCCAGCATTTT. Translation: CASSTGVNQPQHF. The chain joins TRBV5-1 to TRBJ1-5; D remains ambiguous. Germline V gene data show CDR1 as SGHRS and CDR2 as YFSETQ. V lost 4 bases to trimming and J lost 3 bases, with 8 bases between them. The CDR3 extends over 13 amino acids. The full variable domain, completed using reference TRBV5-1 and TRBJ1-5, is KAGVTQTPRYLIKTRGQQVTLSCSPISGHRSVSWYQQTPGQGLQFLFEYFSETQRNKGNFPGRFSGRQFSNSRSEMNVSTLELGDSALYLCASSTGVNQPQHFGDGTRLSIL.

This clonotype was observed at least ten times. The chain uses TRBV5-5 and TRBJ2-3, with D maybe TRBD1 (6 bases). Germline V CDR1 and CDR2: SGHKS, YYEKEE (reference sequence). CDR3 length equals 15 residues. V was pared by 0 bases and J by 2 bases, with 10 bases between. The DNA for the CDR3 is TGTGCCAGCAGCTTGGTCGACAGGACCACAGATACGCAGTATTTT. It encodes CASSLVDRTTDTQYF.

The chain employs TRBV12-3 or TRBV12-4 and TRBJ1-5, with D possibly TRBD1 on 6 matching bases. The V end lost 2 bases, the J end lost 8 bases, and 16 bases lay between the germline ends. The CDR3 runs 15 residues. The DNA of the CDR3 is TGTGCCAGCAGTTTATACGGTCGGGGGCCCAAGCCCCAGCATTTT. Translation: CASSLYGRGPKPQHF.

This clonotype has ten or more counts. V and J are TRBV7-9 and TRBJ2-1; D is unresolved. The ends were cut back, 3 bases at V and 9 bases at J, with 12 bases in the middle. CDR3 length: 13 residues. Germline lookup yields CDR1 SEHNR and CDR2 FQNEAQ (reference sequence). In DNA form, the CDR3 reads TGTGCCAGCAGCTTGACCAGTCCAAGTGAGCAGTTCTTC. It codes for CASSLTSPSEQFF.

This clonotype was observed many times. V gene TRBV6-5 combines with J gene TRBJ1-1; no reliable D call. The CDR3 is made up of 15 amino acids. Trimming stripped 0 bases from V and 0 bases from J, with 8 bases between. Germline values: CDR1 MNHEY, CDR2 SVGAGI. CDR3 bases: TGTGCCAGCAGTTACTCCCAGGCCCTGAACACTGAAGCTTTCTTT. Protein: CASSYSQALNTEAFF.

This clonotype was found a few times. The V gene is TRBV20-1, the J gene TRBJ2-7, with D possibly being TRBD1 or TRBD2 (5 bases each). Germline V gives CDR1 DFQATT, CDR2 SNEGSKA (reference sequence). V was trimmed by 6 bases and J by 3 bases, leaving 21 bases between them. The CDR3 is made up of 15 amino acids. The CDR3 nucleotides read TGCAGTGCGACCGGCCTCGGGGCCAGCCTCTACGAGCAGTACTTC. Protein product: CSATGLGASLYEQYF.

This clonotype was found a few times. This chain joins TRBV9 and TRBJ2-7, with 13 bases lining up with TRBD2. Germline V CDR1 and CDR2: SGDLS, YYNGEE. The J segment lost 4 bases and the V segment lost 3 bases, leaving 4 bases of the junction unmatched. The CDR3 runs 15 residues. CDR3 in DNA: TGTGCCAGCAGCGCGGGGACTAGCGGGATTTACGAGCAGTACTTC. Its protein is CASSAGTSGIYEQYF.

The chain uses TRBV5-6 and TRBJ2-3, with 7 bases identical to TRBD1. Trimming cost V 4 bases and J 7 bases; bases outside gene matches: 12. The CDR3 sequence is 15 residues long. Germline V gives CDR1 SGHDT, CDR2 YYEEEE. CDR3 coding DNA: TGTGCCAGCAGCCCCCTTAACAGGGGAGAGAATACGCAGTATTTT. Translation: CASSPLNRGENTQYF.

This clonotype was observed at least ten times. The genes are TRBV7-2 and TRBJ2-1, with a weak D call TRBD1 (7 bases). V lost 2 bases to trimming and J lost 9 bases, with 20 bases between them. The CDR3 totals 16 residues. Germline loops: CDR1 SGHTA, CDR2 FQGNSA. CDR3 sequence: CASSLLAQGGLVEQFF. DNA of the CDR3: TGTGCCAGCAGCTTATTAGCTCAGGGGGGACTGGTTGAGCAGTTCTTC.

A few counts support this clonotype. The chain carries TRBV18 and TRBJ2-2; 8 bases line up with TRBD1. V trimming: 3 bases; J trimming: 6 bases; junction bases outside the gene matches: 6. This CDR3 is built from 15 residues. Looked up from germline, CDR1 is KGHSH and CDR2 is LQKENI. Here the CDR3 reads CASSPPGQGPGELFF. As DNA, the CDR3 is TGTGCCAGCTCACCTCCTGGACAGGGCCCCGGGGAGCTGTTTTTT.

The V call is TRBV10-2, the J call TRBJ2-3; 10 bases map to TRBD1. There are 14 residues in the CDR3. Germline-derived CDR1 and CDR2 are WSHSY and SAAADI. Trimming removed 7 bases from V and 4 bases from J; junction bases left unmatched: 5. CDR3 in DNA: TGCGCCAGCAAGGGACAGGGGAGTTCAGATACGCAGTATTTT. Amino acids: CASKGQGSSDTQYF.

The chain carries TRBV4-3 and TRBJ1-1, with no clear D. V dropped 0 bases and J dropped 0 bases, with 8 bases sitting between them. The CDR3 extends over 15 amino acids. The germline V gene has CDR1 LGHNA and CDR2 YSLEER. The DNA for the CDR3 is TGCGCCAGCAGCCAAGATATGGGTGTGAACACTGAAGCTTTCTTT. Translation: CASSQDMGVNTEAFF.

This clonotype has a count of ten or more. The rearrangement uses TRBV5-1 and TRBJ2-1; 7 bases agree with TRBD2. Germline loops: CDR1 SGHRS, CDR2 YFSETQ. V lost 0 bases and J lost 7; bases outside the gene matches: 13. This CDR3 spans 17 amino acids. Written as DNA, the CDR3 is TGCGCCAGCAGCTTGGCCGCCACTAGCGAGACCGTAAATGAGCAGTTCTTC. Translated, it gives CASSLAATSETVNEQFF.

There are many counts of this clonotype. In nucleotides, the CDR3 is TGTGCCAGCAGCTTAGAGGCTAGCGGGGCGAACACCGGGGAGCTGTTTTTT. Its protein is CASSLEASGANTGELFF. The V and J genes are TRBV7-6 and TRBJ2-2; 9 bases fit TRBD2. The ends lost 1 base at V and 0 bases at J; junction bases unmatched: 3. This CDR3 contains 17 residues. CDR1 is SGHVS and CDR2 is FNYEAQ in the germline V gene.

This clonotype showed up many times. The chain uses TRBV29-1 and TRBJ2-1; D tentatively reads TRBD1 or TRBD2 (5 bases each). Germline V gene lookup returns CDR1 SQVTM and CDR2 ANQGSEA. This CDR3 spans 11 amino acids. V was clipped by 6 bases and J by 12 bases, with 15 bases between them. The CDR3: CSVGTAVGQFF. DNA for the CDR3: TGCAGCGTAGGGACGGCAGTGGGGCAGTTCTTC.

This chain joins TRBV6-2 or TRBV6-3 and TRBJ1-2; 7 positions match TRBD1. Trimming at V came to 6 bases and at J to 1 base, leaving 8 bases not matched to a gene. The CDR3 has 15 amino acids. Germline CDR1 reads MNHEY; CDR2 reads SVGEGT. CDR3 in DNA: TGTGCCAGCAGCAGACCGGGACAGAGTAACTATGGCTACACCTTC. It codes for CASSRPGQSNYGYTF.

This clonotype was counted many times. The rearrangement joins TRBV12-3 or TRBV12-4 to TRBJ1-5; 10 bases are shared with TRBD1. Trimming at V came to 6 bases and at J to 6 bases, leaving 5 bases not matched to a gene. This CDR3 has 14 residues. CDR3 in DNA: TGTGCCAGCAGGCCGACAGGGGGCACTCAGCCCCAGCATTTT. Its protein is CASRPTGGTQPQHF.

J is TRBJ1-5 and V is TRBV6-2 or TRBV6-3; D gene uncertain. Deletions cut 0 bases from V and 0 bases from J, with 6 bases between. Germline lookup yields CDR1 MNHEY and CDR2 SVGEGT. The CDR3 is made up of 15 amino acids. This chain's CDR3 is CASSYSVNSNQPQHF. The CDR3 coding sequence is TGTGCCAGCAGTTACTCCGTCAATAGCAATCAGCCCCAGCATTTT.

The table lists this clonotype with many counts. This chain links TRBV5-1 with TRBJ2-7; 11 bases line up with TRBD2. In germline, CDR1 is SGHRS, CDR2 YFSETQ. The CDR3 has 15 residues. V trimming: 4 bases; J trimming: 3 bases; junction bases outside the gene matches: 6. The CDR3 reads CASSPTSGSIYEQYF. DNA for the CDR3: TGCGCCAGCAGCCCCACTAGCGGGAGTATCTACGAGCAGTACTTC.

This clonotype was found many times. The CDR3 DNA follows: TGCAGTGCCAGGGGGGATCCCTACACAGATACGCAGTATTTT. This codes for CSARGDPYTDTQYF. This chain uses TRBV20-1 with TRBJ2-3; possible D gene TRBD1, 7 bases. From germline, CDR1 is DFQATT and CDR2 SNEGSKA (reference sequence). The CDR3 sequence is 14 residues long. V lost 6 bases to trimming and J lost 2 bases, with 15 bases between them.

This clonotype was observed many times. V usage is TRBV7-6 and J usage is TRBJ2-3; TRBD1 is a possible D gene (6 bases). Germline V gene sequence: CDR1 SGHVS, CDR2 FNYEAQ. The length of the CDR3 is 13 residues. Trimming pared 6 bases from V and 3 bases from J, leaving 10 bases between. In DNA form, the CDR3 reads TGTGCCAGCAGTACAGGGATTACAGATACGCAGTATTTT. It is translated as CASSTGITDTQYF.

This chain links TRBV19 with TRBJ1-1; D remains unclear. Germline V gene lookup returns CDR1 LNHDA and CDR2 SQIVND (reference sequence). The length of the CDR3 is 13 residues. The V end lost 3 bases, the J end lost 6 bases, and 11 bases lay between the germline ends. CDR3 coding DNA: TGTGCCAGTAGTATGGCCGTCGTCGCTGAAGCTTTCTTT. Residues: CASSMAVVAEAFF.

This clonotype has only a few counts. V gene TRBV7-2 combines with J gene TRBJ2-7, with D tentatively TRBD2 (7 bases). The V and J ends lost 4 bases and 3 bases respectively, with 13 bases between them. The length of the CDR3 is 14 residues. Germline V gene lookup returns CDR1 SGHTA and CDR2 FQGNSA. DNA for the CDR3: TGTGCCAGCAGCTCTGGGGGAGGGGGCTACGAGCAGTACTTC. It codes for CASSSGGGGYEQYF.

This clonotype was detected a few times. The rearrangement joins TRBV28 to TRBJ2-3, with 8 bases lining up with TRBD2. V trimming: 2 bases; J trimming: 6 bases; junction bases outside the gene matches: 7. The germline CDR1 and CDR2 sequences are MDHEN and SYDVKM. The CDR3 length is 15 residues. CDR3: CASSLARREVDTQYF. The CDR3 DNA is TGTGCCAGCAGTTTAGCGCGGCGGGAGGTTGATACGCAGTATTTT. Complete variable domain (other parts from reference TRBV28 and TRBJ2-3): DVKVTQSSRYLVKRTGEKVFLECVQDMDHENMFWYRQDPGLGLRLIYFSYDVKMKEKGDIPEGYSVSREKKERFSLILESASTNQTSMYLCASSLARREVDTQYFGPGTRLTVL.

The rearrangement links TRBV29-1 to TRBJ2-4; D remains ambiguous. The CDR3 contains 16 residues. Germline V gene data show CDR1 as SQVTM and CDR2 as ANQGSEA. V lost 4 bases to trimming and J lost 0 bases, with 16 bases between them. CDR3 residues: CSVVWISALAKNIQYF. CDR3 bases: TGCAGCGTTGTTTGGATTTCCGCTCTAGCCAAAAACATTCAGTACTTC.

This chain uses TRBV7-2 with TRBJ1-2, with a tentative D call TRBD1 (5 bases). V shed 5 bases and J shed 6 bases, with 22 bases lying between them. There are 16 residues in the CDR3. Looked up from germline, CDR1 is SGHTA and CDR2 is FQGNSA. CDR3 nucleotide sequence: TGTGCCAGCAGCGCCAGAAACGCCGGGACTGCTGATGGCTACACCTTC. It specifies CASSARNAGTADGYTF.

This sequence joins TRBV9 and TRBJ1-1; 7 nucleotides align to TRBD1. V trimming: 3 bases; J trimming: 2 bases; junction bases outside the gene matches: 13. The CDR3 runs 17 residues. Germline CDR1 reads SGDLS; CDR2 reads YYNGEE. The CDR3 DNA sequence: TGTGCCAGCAGCGCGGGAAGGGGGCGGAGGCACAACACTGAAGCTTTCTTT. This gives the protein CASSAGRGRRHNTEAFF. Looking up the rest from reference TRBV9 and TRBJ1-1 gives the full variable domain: DSGVTQTPKHLITATGQRVTLRCSPRSGDLSVYWYQQSLDQGLQFLIQYYNGEERAKGNILERFSAQQFPDLHSELNLSSLELGDSALYFCASSAGRGRRHNTEAFFGQGTRLTVV.